A selection of T cell receptor beta chains follows, all from one sample in a study of blood T cell repertoires in COVID-19. Clones were read by immunoSEQ multiplex PCR, and TCRdb kept only the in-frame ones, dropping some. Here the sample spans 130,000 or so clones, roughly four fifths being singletons. The sequencing input was peripheral blood. Source of these receptors: a woman aged 80 or over with acute or convalescent COVID-19. Both conserved end residues are part of each CDR3. A D gene is named only where the DNA matches it firmly. For some rows the clone size is stated as once, few or many, or as a class when expanded; others skip it.

d_call	v_call	clone_size	j_call	cdr3_length	cdr3_aa	cdr3_nt
TRBD1	TRBV6-5	-	TRBJ2-3	14	CASRATGGSDTQYF	TGTGCCAGCAGGGCGACAGGGGGGTCAGATACGCAGTATTTT
TRBD1	TRBV29-1	-	TRBJ1-1	15	CSVAGTGGAYTEAFF	TGCAGCGTCGCCGGGACAGGGGGCGCGTACACTGAAGCTTTCTTT
-	TRBV5-1	once	TRBJ2-2	15	CASSLAGVNTGELFF	TGCGCCAGCAGCTTGGCCGGGGTAAACACCGGGGAGCTGTTTTTT
-	TRBV19	-	TRBJ2-7	15	CASSINIERSREQYF	TGTGCCAGTAGTATAAACATCGAGAGGTCTCGGGAGCAGTACTTC
TRBD1	TRBV2	-	TRBJ1-2	15	CASSYTGQGNYGYTF	TGTGCCAGCAGTTACACTGGACAGGGTAACTATGGCTACACCTTC
TRBD1	TRBV6-5	-	TRBJ1-2	13	CASSPGGLYGYTF	TGTGCCAGCAGCCCAGGGGGCTTATATGGCTACACCTTC
TRBD1	TRBV6-2/TRBV6-3	-	TRBJ2-5	16	CASIPRQGSSQETQYF	TGTGCCAGCATCCCGAGACAGGGGAGTAGTCAAGAGACCCAGTACTTC
-	TRBV2	-	TRBJ1-4	14	CASSWRGSGEKLFF	TGTGCCAGCAGTTGGCGGGGTAGTGGAGAAAAACTGTTTTTT
TRBD1	TRBV19	-	TRBJ1-2	14	CASNTGATNYGYTF	TGTGCCAGTAACACAGGGGCAACTAACTATGGCTACACCTTC
-	TRBV9	-	TRBJ1-1	14	CASSAGGRDTEAFF	TGTGCCAGCAGCGCCGGAGGTCGAGACACTGAAGCTTTCTTT
-	TRBV10-3	-	TRBJ1-3	14	CAINPQGTGNTIYF	TGTGCCATCAACCCCCAGGGGACTGGAAACACCATATATTTT
TRBD1	TRBV19	-	TRBJ1-1	14	CASIPRDRDPRAFF	TGTGCCAGTATTCCCCGGGACAGGGACCCTCGGGCTTTCTTT
-	TRBV18	once	TRBJ2-3	16	CASSSLQVGGTDTQYF	TGTGCCAGCTCATCTTTACAGGTAGGAGGCACAGATACGCAGTATTTT
-	TRBV24-1	-	TRBJ1-5	13	CATSGGGNQPQHF	TGTGCCACCAGTGGGGGGGGCAATCAGCCCCAGCATTTT
-	TRBV4-1	-	TRBJ1-4	16	CASSSPRGGTNEKLFF	TGCGCCAGCAGCTCTCCCCGTGGGGGGACTAATGAAAAACTGTTTTTT
-	TRBV24-1	-	TRBJ1-2	16	CATSDSGAGQIYGYTF	TGTGCCACCAGTGATTCAGGGGCAGGGCAGATCTATGGCTACACCTTC
TRBD1	TRBV3-1/TRBV3-2	once	TRBJ1-1	13	CASSQEDRTEAFF	TGTGCCAGCAGCCAGGAGGACAGGACTGAAGCTTTCTTT
-	TRBV7-9	-	TRBJ1-2	15	CASSLSRAAGDGYTF	TGTGCCAGCAGCTTATCTAGGGCGGCGGGAGACGGCTACACCTTC
-	TRBV2	few	TRBJ2-2	14	CASSEARDTGELFF	TGTGCCAGCAGTGAAGCGCGGGACACCGGGGAGCTGTTTTTT
-	TRBV19	-	TRBJ1-2	15	CASTPTGVVSYGYTF	TGTGCCAGTACTCCGACCGGAGTAGTAAGCTATGGCTACACCTTC
TRBD1	TRBV5-6	-	TRBJ1-6	15	CASSFGDRTYSPLHF	TGTGCCAGCAGCTTCGGGGACAGAACATATTCACCCCTCCACTTT
TRBD2	TRBV5-1	-	TRBJ2-2	16	CASSSPRGGAAGELFF	TGCGCCAGCAGCTCTCCTCGCGGGGGGGCGGCCGGGGAGCTGTTTTTT
-	TRBV9	-	TRBJ2-3	15	CASSIEEGGTDTQYF	TGTGCCAGCAGCATCGAGGAAGGGGGTACAGATACGCAGTATTTT
TRBD1	TRBV5-4	-	TRBJ1-2	17	CASSFLYRDSANYGYTF	TGTGCCAGCAGCTTCCTATACCGGGACAGCGCGAACTATGGCTACACCTTC
TRBD1	TRBV6-2/TRBV6-3	once	TRBJ1-2	17	CASSYRSQGVVRYGYTF	TGTGCCAGCAGTTACAGATCACAGGGGGTAGTACGCTATGGCTACACCTTC
-	TRBV5-4	-	TRBJ2-5	16	CASSFRSGTGQETQYF	TGTGCCAGCAGCTTTAGGAGCGGGACAGGTCAAGAGACCCAGTACTTC
TRBD1	TRBV4-2	-	TRBJ1-2	16	CASSQSQGVQLYGYTF	TGTGCCAGCAGCCAATCACAGGGGGTACAACTATACGGCTACACCTTC
-	TRBV18	-	TRBJ2-3	15	CASSLGRASTDTQYF	TGTGCCAGCTCACTCGGCAGGGCCAGCACAGATACGCAGTATTTT
-	TRBV9	-	TRBJ1-2	15	CASSVEALANYGYTF	TGTGCCAGCAGCGTAGAAGCCCTCGCTAACTATGGCTACACCTTC
-	TRBV10-3	-	TRBJ2-7	12	CAISGTVYEQYF	TGTGCCATCAGTGGGACAGTCTACGAGCAGTACTTC
-	TRBV6-7	-	TRBJ2-4	17	CASSYKAGILAKNIQYF	TGTGCCAGCAGTTATAAAGCAGGGATACTAGCCAAAAACATTCAGTACTTC
-	TRBV4-1	-	TRBJ1-1	16	CASSQGWDTASTEAFF	TGCGCCAGCAGCCAGGGGTGGGACACGGCATCCACTGAAGCTTTCTTT
-	TRBV4-1	-	TRBJ2-2	18	CASSQLPPGTLNTGELFF	TGCGCCAGCAGCCAGCTCCCCCCCGGGACACTGAACACCGGGGAGCTGTTTTTT
-	TRBV19	-	TRBJ2-1	18	CASSIDSTNPSSYNEQFF	TGTGCCAGTAGTATTGATTCAACGAACCCGAGCTCCTACAATGAGCAGTTCTTC
-	TRBV18	-	TRBJ2-2	12	CASSADSGELFF	TGTGCCAGCTCAGCGGACTCCGGGGAGCTGTTTTTT
-	TRBV18	-	TRBJ1-1	14	CASSPGGADTEAFF	TGTGCCAGCTCACCAGGGGGGGCGGACACTGAAGCTTTCTTT
-	TRBV12-5	-	TRBJ1-1	14	CASGSRMGHIEAFF	TGTGCTAGTGGTAGCCGGATGGGACATATTGAAGCTTTCTTT
TRBD1	TRBV27	once	TRBJ2-7	15	CASSDRGRLSYEQYF	TGTGCCAGCAGCGACAGGGGGAGACTCTCCTACGAGCAGTACTTC
-	TRBV6-5	-	TRBJ1-1	12	CASQRGMVEAFF	TGTGCCAGCCAAAGGGGGATGGTTGAAGCTTTCTTT
-	TRBV5-1	-	TRBJ2-7	15	CASSQQVSVLYEQYF	TGCGCCAGCAGCCAACAGGTCTCGGTGCTCTACGAGCAGTACTTC